This note documents a single T cell receptor (beta chain) sequence. This clonotype was recorded a few times. The antigen it binds to is not known. One base away there is no much larger clone; base qualities are not given. This sample's treatment or condition label indicates: allogeneic hematopoietic cell transplantation with graft depleted of TCRalphabeta T cells and CD19 B cells. Transplant recipients were children who received TCRalphabeta/CD19-depleted allogeneic hematopoietic cell grafts. The data stem from a study of T-cell reconstitution after alpha-beta-depleted transplantation in children listed by TCRdb under 2016. About the full investigation: Using TCR repertoire profiling, the study quantitatively followed how T-cell immune reconstitution unfolded in children after TCRalphabeta/CD19-depleted allogeneic hematopoietic cell transplantation.

Receptor libraries were prepared by PCR. TCRdb names Illumina HiSeq 2500 as the instrument used. Molecular barcoding was employed in the preparation of TCR libraries, with unique molecular identifiers being used to normalize TCRbeta repertoire quantification. TCRdb reran the public reads through fastp at Q25 and MiXCR, keeping productive beta chains. Entries that share a CDR3 protein sequence are merged under the most common genes and DNA. In all, the sample holds 530,000 or so distinct CDR3 sequences, and approximately 30% of those were seen once. Of the sample, approximately 33% is held by the ten largest clones. Broad study findings and their caveats: The apparently early alphabetaT-cell count recovery about two months after transplant was reportedly dependent on only several hundred rapidly expanded clones derived from non-depleted graft cells. The frequencies of hyperexpanded clones fell over the following months, and after one year, T-cell counts and TCRbeta diversity were mostly attributed to newly produced T cells. The high TCRbeta diversity at day 60 in some patients was ascribed to recipient T cells and intrathymic progenitors that had survived conditioning.

From the cysteine up to the phenylalanine, the CDR3 has a length of 11 residues. Kept here is only the CDR3 DNA, which spans 33 bases and is read in frame from base 1. V is shortened by 6 bases, J by 6 bases, and the region joining them spans 9 bases. For CDR1 and CDR2, the germline V gene (reference sequence) lists DFQATT and SNEGSKA. The sequence derives from a boy under two years old with Wiskott-Aldrich syndrome, due to receive a stem cell transplant. The material sequenced was PBMCs, taken before TCRalphabeta/CD19-depleted stem cell transplant. This sequence uses TRBV20-1 and TRBJ2-1; D gene: possibly TRBD2, on 5 matching bases. This receptor carries the CDR3 CSARGSNEQFF. The sequence in DNA is TGCAGTGCCCGGGGTAGCAATGAGCAGTTCTTC.